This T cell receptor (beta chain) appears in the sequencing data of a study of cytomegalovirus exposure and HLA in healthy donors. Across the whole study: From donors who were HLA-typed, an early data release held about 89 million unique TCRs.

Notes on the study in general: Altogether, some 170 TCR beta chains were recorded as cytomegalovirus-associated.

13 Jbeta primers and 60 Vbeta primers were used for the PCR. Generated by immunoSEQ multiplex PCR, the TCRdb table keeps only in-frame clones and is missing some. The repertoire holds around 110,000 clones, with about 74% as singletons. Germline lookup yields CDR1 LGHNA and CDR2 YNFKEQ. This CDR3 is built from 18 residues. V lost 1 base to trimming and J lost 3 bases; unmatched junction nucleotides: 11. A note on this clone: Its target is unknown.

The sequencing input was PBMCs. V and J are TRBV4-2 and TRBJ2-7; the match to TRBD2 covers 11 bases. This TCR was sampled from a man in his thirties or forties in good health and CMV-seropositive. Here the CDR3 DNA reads TGTGCCAGCAGCCAAGCCGGGGGCATAGCGGGGGGGTACTACGAGCAGTACTTC. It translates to CASSQAGGIAGGYYEQYF.